These 7 T cell receptor beta chains share one sample of origin, sequenced in a study of blood T cell repertoires in COVID-19. TCRdb keeps only in-frame clones here, not all; method: immunoSEQ multiplex PCR. This table has about 310,000 clones, nearly 90% appearing once. What was sequenced was PBMCs or T cells enriched from blood (not recorded which). Every receptor here comes from a woman between 18 and 30 years old with acute COVID-19.

CDR3 coding DNA: TGCGCCAGCAGCTTGGGCGGGACAGCCACCCTCACAGATACGCAGTATTTT. Its translation: CASSLGGTATLTDTQYF. The chain uses TRBV5-1 and TRBJ2-3; a weak D match, TRBD1 (7 bases). V was cut by 0 bases and J by 2 bases, with 16 bases left in between. The germline gives CDR1 SGHRS, CDR2 YFSETQ. The CDR3 covers 17 residues.

The chain carries TRBV5-1 and TRBJ1-1; 7 bases align to TRBD1. After removal of 0 bases from V and 8 bases from J, the junction contained 4 bases not matched to a gene. The germline CDR1 and CDR2 sequences are SGHRS and YFSETQ. CDR3 length: 13 amino acids. In nucleotides, the CDR3 is TGCGCCAGCAGCTTGGCCCCGGGACAGGAAGCTTTCTTT. Amino acids: CASSLAPGQEAFF.

V and J are TRBV19 and TRBJ1-2; tentatively, D is TRBD1 (5 bases). This CDR3 region has 12 residues. CDR1 is LNHDA and CDR2 is SQIVND in the germline V gene (reference sequence). The germline V and J ends were trimmed by 4 bases and 3 bases, with 6 bases remaining between them. CDR3 sequence: CASSKTDYGYTF. DNA of the CDR3: TGTGCCAGTAGTAAGACAGACTATGGCTACACCTTC.

The chain links TRBV29-1 to TRBJ2-5; 7 bases match TRBD1. The CDR3 has 12 amino acids. V gave up 6 bases and J gave up 4 bases; unmatched junction bases: 5. Germline V gene lookup returns CDR1 SQVTM and CDR2 ANQGSEA. The CDR3 protein is CSVRQGRETQYF. The CDR3 DNA is TGCAGCGTCCGACAGGGACGAGAGACCCAGTACTTC.

This clone appeared once. A clone one base away is much larger, so this may be a read error. The chain couples TRBV5-1 to TRBJ1-2; TRBD1 aligns across 11 bases. After removal of 2 bases from V and 4 bases from J, the junction contained 1 base not matched to a gene. The germline gives CDR1 SGHRS, CDR2 YFSETQ. This CDR3 has 14 residues. The CDR3 DNA sequence: TGCGCCAGCAGCTTCGGACAGGGGGCCTATGGCTACACCTTC. This codes for CASSFGQGAYGYTF.

The CDR3 protein is CASSPTLGSKNTEAFF. The CDR3 DNA follows: TGTGCCAGCAGTCCCACCCTGGGCAGTAAGAACACTGAAGCTTTCTTT. V gene TRBV28 combines with J gene TRBJ1-1, with no clear D. Germline CDR1 and CDR2: MDHEN and SYDVKM. The CDR3 contains 16 residues. Trimming removed 5 bases from V and 1 base from J, with 17 bases in between.

This sequence joins TRBV10-2 and TRBJ1-6; 7 nucleotides line up with TRBD1. V shed 6 bases, J shed 4 bases, and the junction held 6 bases outside the gene matches. This CDR3 contains 15 residues. CDR1 and CDR2 (germline): WSHSY, SAAADI. The CDR3 region has the DNA TGCGCCAGCAGGATAGGGGGACAGTATAATTCACCCCTCCACTTT. Protein sequence: CASRIGGQYNSPLHF.